This note documents a single T cell receptor beta chain sequence. Germline V CDR1 and CDR2: ENHRY, SYGVKD. V was clipped by 6 bases and J by 5 bases; unmatched bases: 5. This CDR3 spans 14 amino acids. This entry comes from a study of blood T cell repertoires in COVID-19. Data came from immunoSEQ multiplex PCR; TCRdb stores just in-frame clones and leaves some out. The table has about 250,000 clones, roughly four fifths seen once. This clonotype was sampled from a man older than 75 with acute or convalescent COVID-19. Sequencing input: peripheral blood. This rearrangement joins TRBV10-3 to TRBJ1-1; 11 bases line up with TRBD1. CDR3 bases: TGTGCCATCAGCGGGGACAGGGGGAGTACTGAAGCTTTCTTT. Translation: CAISGDRGSTEAFF.